This T cell receptor (beta chain) appears in the sequencing data of a study of cytomegalovirus exposure and HLA in healthy donors. The V gene lost 7 bases and the J gene lost 0 bases, with 4 bases spanning the gap. The germline gives CDR1 MDHEN, CDR2 SYDVKM. This CDR3 comprises 12 residues. Study results and caveats: HLA restriction was apparent for most CMV-associated TCR beta chains in a later analysis. Previously analyzed data showed that most TCR beta V segments were productive at a frequency of about 87% or about 30%. The study put under 200 TCR beta chains on its list as cytomegalovirus-associated.

Notes on this clone: What it recognizes is unknown.

The primer mix had 60 Vbeta and 13 Jbeta primers. Repertoires were generated with immunoSEQ multiplex PCR, while TCRdb's copy carries only in-frame clones and drops some. Altogether 80,000 or so clones are present, approximately 69% being singletons, with the ten largest covering 20% to 25%. The receptor was isolated from a man younger than 45 in good health and CMV-seropositive. The chain has TRBV28 and TRBJ1-5; D gene uncertain. Sequenced: PBMCs. This chain's CDR3 is CASTVSNQPQHF. The CDR3 DNA reads TGTGCCAGCACCGTTAGCAATCAGCCCCAGCATTTT.